The rows below give T cell receptor beta chains drawn from one sample of a study of vaccination and CD4 T cells after COVID-19. TCRdb reprocessed the PCR reads via MiXCR and lists one record per CDR3 protein. The sample contains about 22,000 distinct CDR3 sequences, 30% to 35% of which appear only once. Antigen specificity for these receptors is unknown. The source was CD4+ T cells from blood, cultured in vitro, collected about 7 months after SARS-CoV-2 vaccination. Receptors were obtained from a human donor who had recovered from COVID-19. Each CDR3 is given with its conserved first and last residue. Fields, in order: clone size, J gene, V gene, D gene, CDR3 DNA, CDR3 protein. A D gene is named only where the DNA matches it firmly. For some rows the clone size is stated as once, few or many, or as a class when expanded; others skip it.

clone_size: -
j_call: TRBJ2-7
v_call: TRBV20-1
d_call: TRBD2
cdr3_nt: TGCAGTGCTTTAGGAGGGACTAGTTTTCACGAGCAGTACTTC
cdr3_aa: CSALGGTSFHEQYF

clone_size: -
j_call: TRBJ1-2
v_call: TRBV19
d_call: -
cdr3_nt: TGTGCCAGTCAGAAGGATGGGAACTATGGCTACACCTTC
cdr3_aa: CASQKDGNYGYTF

clone_size: few
j_call: TRBJ1-6
v_call: TRBV24-1
d_call: -
cdr3_nt: TGTGCCACCAGTGATTCGTGGGATTCACCCCTCCACTTT
cdr3_aa: CATSDSWDSPLHF

clone_size: -
j_call: TRBJ1-2
v_call: TRBV10-3
d_call: TRBD1
cdr3_nt: TGTGCCAAGAACCCGGGACAGATAATGAACTATGGCTACACCTTC
cdr3_aa: CAKNPGQIMNYGYTF

clone_size: -
j_call: TRBJ1-5
v_call: TRBV6-2/TRBV6-3
d_call: -
cdr3_nt: TGTGCCAGCAGTTGGATAGGTGGCAATCAGCCCCAGCATTTT
cdr3_aa: CASSWIGGNQPQHF

clone_size: -
j_call: TRBJ2-7
v_call: TRBV10-2
d_call: TRBD2
cdr3_nt: TGCGCCAGCACCTATAGCGGGAGTAGTAACGAGCAGTACTTC
cdr3_aa: CASTYSGSSNEQYF

clone_size: once
j_call: TRBJ2-2
v_call: TRBV28
d_call: -
cdr3_nt: TGTGCCAGCACCCCGGGGGTCACCGGGGAGCTGTTTTTT
cdr3_aa: CASTPGVTGELFF

clone_size: few
j_call: TRBJ2-1
v_call: TRBV20-1
d_call: TRBD2
cdr3_nt: TGCAGTGCTAGACCTACTAGCGGGAGGCACTACAATGAGCAGTTCTTC
cdr3_aa: CSARPTSGRHYNEQFF

clone_size: -
j_call: TRBJ2-7
v_call: TRBV29-1
d_call: TRBD1
cdr3_nt: TGCAGCGTTACCGGGACAGCGAGCTCCTACGAGCAGTACTTC
cdr3_aa: CSVTGTASSYEQYF

clone_size: -
j_call: TRBJ2-1
v_call: TRBV7-3
d_call: TRBD2
cdr3_nt: TGTGCCAGCAGCCCCACTAGCGGTAATTACAATGAGCAGTTCTTC
cdr3_aa: CASSPTSGNYNEQFF